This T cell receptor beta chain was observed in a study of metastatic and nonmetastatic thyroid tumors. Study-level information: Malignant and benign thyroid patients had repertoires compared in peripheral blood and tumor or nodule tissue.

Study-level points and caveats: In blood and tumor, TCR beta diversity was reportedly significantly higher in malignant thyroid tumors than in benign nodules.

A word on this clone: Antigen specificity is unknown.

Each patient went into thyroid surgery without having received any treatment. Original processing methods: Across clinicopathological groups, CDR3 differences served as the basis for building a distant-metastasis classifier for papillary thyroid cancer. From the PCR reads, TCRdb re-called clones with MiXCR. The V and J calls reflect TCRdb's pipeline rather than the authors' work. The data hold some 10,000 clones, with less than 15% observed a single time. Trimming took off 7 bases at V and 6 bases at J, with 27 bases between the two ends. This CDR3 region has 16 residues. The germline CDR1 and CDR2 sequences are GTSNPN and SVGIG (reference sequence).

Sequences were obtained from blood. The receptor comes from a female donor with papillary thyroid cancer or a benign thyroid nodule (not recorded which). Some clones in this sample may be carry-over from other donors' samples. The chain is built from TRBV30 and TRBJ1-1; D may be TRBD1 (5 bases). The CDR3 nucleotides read TGTGCCTCGCTGGACAAAACAACTAACACTTGGTCTGAAGCTTTCTTT. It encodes CASLDKTTNTWSEAFF. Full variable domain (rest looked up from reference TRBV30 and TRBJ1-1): SQTIHQWPATLVQPVGSPLSLECTVEGTSNPNLYWYRQAAGRGLQLLFYSVGIGQISSEVPQNLSASRPQDRQFILSSKKLLLSDSGFYLCASLDKTTNTWSEAFFGQGTRLTVV.